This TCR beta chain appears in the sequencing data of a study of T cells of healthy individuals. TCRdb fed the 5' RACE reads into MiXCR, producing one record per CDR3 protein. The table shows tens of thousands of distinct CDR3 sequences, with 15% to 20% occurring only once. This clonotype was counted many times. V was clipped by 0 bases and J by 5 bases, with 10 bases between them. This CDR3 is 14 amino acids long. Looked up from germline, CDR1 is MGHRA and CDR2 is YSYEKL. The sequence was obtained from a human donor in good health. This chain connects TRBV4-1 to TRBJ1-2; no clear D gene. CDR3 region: CASSQELEGYGYTF. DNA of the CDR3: TGCGCCAGCAGCCAAGAACTCGAGGGTTATGGCTACACCTTC.